This TCR beta chain stems from a study of cytomegalovirus exposure and HLA in healthy donors. Study-level information: The 95 to 150 validation repertoires were produced on the same platform as the 650 to 800 repertoires of the first cohort. This was reported in a later analysis. General study findings and limits: The finding came from a later analysis; first-cohort TCR clusters tended to co-occur in the roughly 120 validation repertoires. The study flagged approximately 180 TCR beta chains as cytomegalovirus-associated.

V was pared by 3 bases and J by 7 bases, with 10 bases between. The CDR3 has 13 amino acids. Per the germline V gene, CDR1 is MDHEN and CDR2 is SYDVKM. While the first cohort had 600 to 850 subjects, the donors belonged to the separate validation cohort of over a hundred subjects. TCRdb's copy holds only in-frame clones and misses some; the assay was immunoSEQ multiplex PCR. This table holds 150,000 to 200,000 clones, less than 85% found once. To note about this clone: Its matching antigen is unknown.

The sample consisted of PBMCs. The source of this sequence is a man younger than 30 in good health and CMV-seropositive. V usage is TRBV28 and J usage is TRBJ1-5, with D maybe TRBD1 (6 bases). In DNA form, the CDR3 reads TGTGCCAGCAGTTTTACAGGGAACCAGCCCCAGCATTTT. Encoded protein: CASSFTGNQPQHF.